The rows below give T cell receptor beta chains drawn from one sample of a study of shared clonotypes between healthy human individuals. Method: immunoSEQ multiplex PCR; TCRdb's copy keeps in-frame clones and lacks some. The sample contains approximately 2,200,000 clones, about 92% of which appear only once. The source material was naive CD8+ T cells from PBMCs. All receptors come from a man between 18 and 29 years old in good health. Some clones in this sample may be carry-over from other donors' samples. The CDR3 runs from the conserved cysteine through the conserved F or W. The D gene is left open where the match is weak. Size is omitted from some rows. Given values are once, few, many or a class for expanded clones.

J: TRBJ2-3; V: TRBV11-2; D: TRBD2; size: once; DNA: TGTGCCAGCAGCTTAGTAGGACTAGGCTCTACAGATACGCAGTATTTT; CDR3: CASSLVGLGSTDTQYF
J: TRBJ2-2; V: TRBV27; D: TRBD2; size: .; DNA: TGTGCCAGCAGTTTATTATCCGTTGGGACTAGCGGGACTTCCGGGGAGCTGTTTTTT; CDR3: CASSLLSVGTSGTSGELFF
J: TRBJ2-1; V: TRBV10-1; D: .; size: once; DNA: TGCGCCAGCAGTGGAAGCACGGCACACCATGAGCAGTTCTTC; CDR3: CASSGSTAHHEQFF
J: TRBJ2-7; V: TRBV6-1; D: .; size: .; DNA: TGTGCCAGCAGTGACGGACACTCCTACGAGCAGTACTTC; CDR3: CASSDGHSYEQYF
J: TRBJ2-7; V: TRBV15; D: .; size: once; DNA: TGTGCCACCAGCGCCTTACACCACGAGCAGTACTTC; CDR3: CATSALHHEQYF
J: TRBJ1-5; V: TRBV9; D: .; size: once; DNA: TGTGCCAGCAGCGTAGAAGGGGCAAGCAATCAGCCCCAGCATTTT; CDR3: CASSVEGASNQPQHF
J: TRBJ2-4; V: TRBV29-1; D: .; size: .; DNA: TGCAGCGCTGGAGGGGGTGACAAAAACATTCAGTACTTC; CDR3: CSAGGGDKNIQYF
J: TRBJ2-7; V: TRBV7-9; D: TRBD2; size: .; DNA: TGTGCCAGCACCGGACTAGCCCCCGAGCAGTACTTC; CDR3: CASTGLAPEQYF
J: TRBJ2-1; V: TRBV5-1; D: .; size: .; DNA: TGCGCCAGCAGCTTTCAGGTTAATGAGCAGTTCTTC; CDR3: CASSFQVNEQFF
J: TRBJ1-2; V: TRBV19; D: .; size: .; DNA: TGTGCCAGTAGTATTCTGGACCCCGTACAGACCTACACCTTC; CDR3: CASSILDPVQTYTF
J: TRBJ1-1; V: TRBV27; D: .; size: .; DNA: TGTGCCAGCAGTTCGAGGACAGCCATGAACACTGAAGCTTTCTTT; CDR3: CASSSRTAMNTEAFF
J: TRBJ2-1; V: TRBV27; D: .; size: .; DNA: TGTGCCAGCAGTGTCGCGGGGAGCTCCTACAATGAGCAGTTCTTC; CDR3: CASSVAGSSYNEQFF
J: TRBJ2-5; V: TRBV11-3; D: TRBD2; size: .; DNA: TGTGCCAGCAGCACATGGACTAGCGGGATGGAGACCCAGTACTTC; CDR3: CASSTWTSGMETQYF
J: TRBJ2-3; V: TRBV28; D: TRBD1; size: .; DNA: TGTGCCAGCAGTACCGGGACAGAGATGTTGAAAGATACGCAGTATTTT; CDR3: CASSTGTEMLKDTQYF
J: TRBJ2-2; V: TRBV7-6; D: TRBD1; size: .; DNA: TGTGCCAGCAGCTTAAGGAGACAGGGGGTTTCCGGGGAGCTGTTTTTT; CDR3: CASSLRRQGVSGELFF
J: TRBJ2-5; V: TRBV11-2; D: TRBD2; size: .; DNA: TGTGCCAGCAGCTTGGTGGGGGGACTAGCGTATCAAGAGACCCAGTACTTC; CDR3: CASSLVGGLAYQETQYF
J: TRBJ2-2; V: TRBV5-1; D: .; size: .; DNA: TGCGCCAGCAGCTTCGACTGGTCGTGGGGGTCCACCGGGGAGCTGTTTTTT; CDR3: CASSFDWSWGSTGELFF
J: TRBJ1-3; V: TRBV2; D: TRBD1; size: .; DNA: TGTGCCAGCAGTGGGGACAGCAGGAACTCTGGAAACACCATATATTTT; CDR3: CASSGDSRNSGNTIYF
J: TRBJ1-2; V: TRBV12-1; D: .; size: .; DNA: TGTGCCAGCAGCAGGGGTTTATGGGGGACCGACTATGGCTACACCTTC; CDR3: CASSRGLWGTDYGYTF
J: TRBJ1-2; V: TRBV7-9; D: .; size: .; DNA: TGTGCCAGCAGCCGTATCGACAACTATGGCTACACCTTC; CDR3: CASSRIDNYGYTF
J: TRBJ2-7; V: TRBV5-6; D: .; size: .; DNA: TGTGCCAGCAGCTTACTCAACGAGCAGTACTTC; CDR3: CASSLLNEQYF
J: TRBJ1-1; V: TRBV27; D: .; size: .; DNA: TGTGCCAGCAGTTTAGCTTTGGGGGCAGAAGCTTTCTTT; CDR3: CASSLALGAEAFF
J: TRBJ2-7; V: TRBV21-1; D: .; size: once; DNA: TGTGCCAGCGGGCCCCACAGAGACCGATACGAGCAGTACTTC; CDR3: CASGPHRDRYEQYF
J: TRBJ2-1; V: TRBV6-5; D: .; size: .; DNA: TGTGCCAGCAGTTCGAGTAGCGGAGAACCCAATGAGCAGTTCTTC; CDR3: CASSSSSGEPNEQFF
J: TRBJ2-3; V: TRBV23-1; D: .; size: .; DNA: TGCGCCAGCAGTCAAAGCCTTCTAATGGGGGGCTGGGTAGATACGCAGTATTTT; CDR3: CASSQSLLMGGWVDTQYF
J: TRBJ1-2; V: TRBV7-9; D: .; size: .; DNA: TGTGCCAGCAGCCGCGCAGGCCCTAACTATGGCTACACCTTC; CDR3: CASSRAGPNYGYTF